The 9 T cell receptor beta chains presented below share a single source sample, sequenced in a study of shared clonotypes between healthy human individuals. Using immunoSEQ multiplex PCR, the repertoire was profiled, and TCRdb retains in-frame clones only, with some absent. The table records over 2 million clones, approximately 94% of them present only once. Naive-designated CD8 cells lacked CD45RO, were positively enriched for CCR7, and omitted terminally differentiated effector memory CD45RA+ cells. The sample comprised naive CD8+ T cells sorted from blood. Receptors originate from a man younger than 35 in good health.

The rearrangement uses TRBV9 and TRBJ2-5; TRBD2 matches at 13 bases. The germline V gene has CDR1 SGDLS and CDR2 YYNGEE. Germline trimming cut 4 bases from V and 4 bases from J; bases unmatched to any gene: 7. The CDR3 covers 16 residues. The CDR3 bases are TGTGCCAGCAGCCCCCCGACTAGCGGGAGGAGAGAGACCCAGTACTTC. Amino acid sequence: CASSPPTSGRRETQYF.

The chain links TRBV7-9 to TRBJ2-1; 9 nucleotides agree with TRBD2. This CDR3 region has 14 residues. Germline CDR1 is SEHNR and CDR2 is FQNEAQ (reference sequence). V was pared by 1 base and J by 13 bases, with 8 bases of the junction left unmatched. Here the CDR3 DNA reads TGTGCCAGCAGCTTAGGTGGGACTAGCCCCCTCCAGTTCTTC. Protein: CASSLGGTSPLQFF.

The V gene is TRBV2, the J gene TRBJ2-7; tentatively, D is TRBD2 (6 bases). CDR1 is SNHLY and CDR2 is FYNNEI in the germline V gene. There are 15 residues in the CDR3. V dropped 1 base and J dropped 4 bases, with 14 bases sitting between them. The CDR3 region has the DNA TGTGCCAGCAGTGAAGGGAGGCAGGGAGGTTACGAGCAGTACTTC. It translates to CASSEGRQGGYEQYF.

V is TRBV6-1 and J is TRBJ2-7, with a tentative D call TRBD2 (5 bases). In germline, CDR1 is MNHNS, CDR2 SASEGT. This CDR3 contains 10 residues. V dropped 7 bases and J dropped 6 bases, with 7 bases sitting between them. CDR3 nucleotide sequence: TGTGCCAGCACCGCGGGCGAGCAGTACTTC. This gives the protein CASTAGEQYF.

This clone has just one count. The chain has TRBV19 and TRBJ2-7; TRBD2 is a possible D gene (5 bases). Germline V CDR1 and CDR2: LNHDA, SQIVND (reference sequence). This CDR3 has 15 residues. The germline V and J ends were trimmed by 3 bases and 2 bases, with 14 bases remaining between them. CDR3 amino acids: CASSIFFGETYEQYF. The CDR3 DNA sequence: TGTGCCAGTAGTATTTTCTTCGGGGAGACCTACGAGCAGTACTTC.

The chain combines TRBV5-6 with TRBJ2-1, with D unclear. Trimming shortened V by 0 bases and J by 6 bases, and 10 bases separated the two germline ends. The CDR3 runs 14 residues. Germline V gives CDR1 SGHDT, CDR2 YYEEEE. The CDR3 sequence: CASSLELGPNEQFF. The DNA of the CDR3 is TGTGCCAGCAGCTTGGAGTTAGGTCCCAATGAGCAGTTCTTC.

The CDR3 is CASSFDSGNDLATNEKLFF. Here the CDR3 DNA reads TGTGCCAGCAGTTTTGATTCAGGAAATGACCTTGCAACTAATGAAAAACTGTTTTTT. The rearrangement uses TRBV28 and TRBJ1-4; D gene uncertain. The CDR3 covers 19 residues. Per the germline V gene, CDR1 is MDHEN and CDR2 is SYDVKM. Deletions cut 3 bases from V and 0 bases from J, with 20 bases between.

The J gene is TRBJ2-1, the V gene TRBV7-9; the match to TRBD1 covers 7 bases. Trimming cost V 5 bases and J 10 bases; bases outside gene matches: 17. CDR3 length equals 16 residues. Germline values: CDR1 SEHNR, CDR2 FQNEAQ (reference sequence). The CDR3 protein is CASSPTGYEFEEEQFF. CDR3 sequence (DNA): TGTGCCAGCAGCCCGACAGGGTATGAGTTCGAGGAGGAGCAGTTCTTC.

The V call is TRBV11-2, the J call TRBJ2-3; D is ambiguous. This CDR3 has 16 amino acids. V lost 1 base, J lost 5 bases, and 16 bases lay in between. Germline V lookup: CDR1 SGHAT, CDR2 FQNNGV. CDR3 bases: TGTGCCAGCAGCTTAGGTGGGTCAGGCCTGGGAGATACGCAGTATTTT. Its protein product is CASSLGGSGLGDTQYF. Full variable domain (rest looked up from reference TRBV11-2 and TRBJ2-3): EAGVAQSPRYKIIEKRQSVAFWCNPISGHATLYWYQQILGQGPKLLIQFQNNGVVDDSQLPKDRFSAERLKGVDSTLKIQPAKLEDSAVYLCASSLGGSGLGDTQYFGPGTRLTVL.